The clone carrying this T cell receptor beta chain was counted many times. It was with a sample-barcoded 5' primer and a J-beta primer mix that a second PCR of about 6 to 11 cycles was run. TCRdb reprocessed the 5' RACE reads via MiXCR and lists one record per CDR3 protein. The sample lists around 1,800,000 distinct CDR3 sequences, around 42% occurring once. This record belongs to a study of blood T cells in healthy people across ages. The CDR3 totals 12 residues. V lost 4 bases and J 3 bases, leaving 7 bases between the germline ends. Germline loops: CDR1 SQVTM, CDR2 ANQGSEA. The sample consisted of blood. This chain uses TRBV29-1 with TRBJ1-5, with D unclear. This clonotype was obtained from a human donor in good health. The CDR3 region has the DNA TGCAGCGTTGGGGGAAACAATCAGCCCCAGCATTTT. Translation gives CSVGGNNQPQHF.